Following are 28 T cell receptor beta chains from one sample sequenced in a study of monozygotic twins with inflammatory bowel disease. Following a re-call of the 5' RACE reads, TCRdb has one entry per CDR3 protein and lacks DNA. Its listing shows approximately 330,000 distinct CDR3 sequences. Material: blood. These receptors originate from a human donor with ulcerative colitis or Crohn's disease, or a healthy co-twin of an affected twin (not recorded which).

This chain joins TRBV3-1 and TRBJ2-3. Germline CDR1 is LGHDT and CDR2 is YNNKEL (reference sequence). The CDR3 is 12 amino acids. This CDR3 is CASSQDSNTQYF.

This chain's CDR3 is CASSSGLAGGQNEQFF. The chain recombines TRBV6-5 with TRBJ2-1; TCRdb's D call, TRBD2, is unchecked because there is no DNA. The CDR3 consists of 16 residues. Looked up from germline, CDR1 is MNHEY and CDR2 is SVGAGI.

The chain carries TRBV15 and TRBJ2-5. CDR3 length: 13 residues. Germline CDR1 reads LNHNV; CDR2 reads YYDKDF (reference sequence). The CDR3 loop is CATSTRAGETQYF.

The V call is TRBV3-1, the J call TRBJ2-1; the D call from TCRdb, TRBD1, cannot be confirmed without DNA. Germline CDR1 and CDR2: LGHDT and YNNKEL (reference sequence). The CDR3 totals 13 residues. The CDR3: CASSQMGVNEQFF.

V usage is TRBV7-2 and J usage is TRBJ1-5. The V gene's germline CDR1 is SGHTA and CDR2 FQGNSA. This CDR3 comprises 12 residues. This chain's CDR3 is CASSLYNQPQHF.

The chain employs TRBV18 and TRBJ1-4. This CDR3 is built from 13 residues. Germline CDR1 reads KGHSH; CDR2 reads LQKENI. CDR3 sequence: CASSPQQNEKLFF.

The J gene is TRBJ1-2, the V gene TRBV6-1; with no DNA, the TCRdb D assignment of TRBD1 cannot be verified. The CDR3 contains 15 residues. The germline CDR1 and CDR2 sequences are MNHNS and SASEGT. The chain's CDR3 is CASSDPGTGNYGYTF.

The chain's CDR3 is CASSYRAGDTDTQYF. The rearrangement joins TRBV7-2 to TRBJ2-3; no DNA is available, so the TRBD2 call from TCRdb remains unchecked. Per the germline V gene, CDR1 is SGHTA and CDR2 is FQGNSA. This CDR3 is 15 amino acids long.

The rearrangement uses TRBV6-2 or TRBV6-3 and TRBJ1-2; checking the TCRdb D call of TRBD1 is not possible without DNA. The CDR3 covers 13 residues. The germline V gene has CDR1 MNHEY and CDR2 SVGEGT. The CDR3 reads CASSRVGGEGYTF.

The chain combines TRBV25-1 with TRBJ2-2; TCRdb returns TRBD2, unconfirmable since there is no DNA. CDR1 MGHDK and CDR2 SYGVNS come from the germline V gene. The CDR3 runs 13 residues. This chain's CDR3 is CASRERATGELFF.

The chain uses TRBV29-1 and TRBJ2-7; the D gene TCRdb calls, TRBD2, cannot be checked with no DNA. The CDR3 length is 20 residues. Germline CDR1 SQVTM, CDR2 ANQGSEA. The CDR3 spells CSVVFDGYHGAGRTSYEQYF.

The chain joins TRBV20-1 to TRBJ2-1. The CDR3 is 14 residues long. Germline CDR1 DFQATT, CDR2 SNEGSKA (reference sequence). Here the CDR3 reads CSARDKKKNNEQFF.

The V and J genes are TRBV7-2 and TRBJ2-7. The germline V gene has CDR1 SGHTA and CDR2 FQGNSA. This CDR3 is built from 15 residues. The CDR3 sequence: CASSLSFQASYEQYF.

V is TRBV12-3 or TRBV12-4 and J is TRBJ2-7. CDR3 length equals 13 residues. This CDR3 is CASRSLNSNEQYF.

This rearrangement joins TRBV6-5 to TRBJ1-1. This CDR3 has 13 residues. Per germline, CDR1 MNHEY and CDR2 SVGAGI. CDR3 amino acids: CASGPGVNTEAFF.

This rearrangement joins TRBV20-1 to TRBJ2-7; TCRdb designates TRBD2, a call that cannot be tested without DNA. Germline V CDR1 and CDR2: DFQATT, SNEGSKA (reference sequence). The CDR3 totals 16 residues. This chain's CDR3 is CSARTGLAGGDYEQYF.

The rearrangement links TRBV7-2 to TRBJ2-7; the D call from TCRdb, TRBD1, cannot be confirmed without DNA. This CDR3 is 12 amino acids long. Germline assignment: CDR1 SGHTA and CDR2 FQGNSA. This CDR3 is CASSRDPDEQYF.

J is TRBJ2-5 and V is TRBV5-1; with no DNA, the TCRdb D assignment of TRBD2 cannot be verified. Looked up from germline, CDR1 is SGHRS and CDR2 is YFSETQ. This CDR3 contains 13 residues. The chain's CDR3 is CASSLGEIGTQYF.

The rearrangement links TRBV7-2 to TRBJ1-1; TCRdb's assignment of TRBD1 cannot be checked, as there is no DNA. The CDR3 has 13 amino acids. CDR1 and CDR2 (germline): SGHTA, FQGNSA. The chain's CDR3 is CASSPSGTTRPFF.

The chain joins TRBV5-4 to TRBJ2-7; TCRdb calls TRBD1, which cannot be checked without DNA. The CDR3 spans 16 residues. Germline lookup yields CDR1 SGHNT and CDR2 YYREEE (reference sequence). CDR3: CASSSLDRDFRHEQYF.

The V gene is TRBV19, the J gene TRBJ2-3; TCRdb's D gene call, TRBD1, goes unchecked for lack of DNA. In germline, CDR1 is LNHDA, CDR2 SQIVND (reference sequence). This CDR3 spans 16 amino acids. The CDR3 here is CASSPRGTGSPDTQYF. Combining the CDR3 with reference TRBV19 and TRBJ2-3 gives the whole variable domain DGGITQSPKYLFRKEGQNVTLSCEQNLNHDAMYWYRQDPGQGLRLIYYSQIVNDFQKGDIAEGYSVSREKKESFPLTVTSAQKNPTAFYLCASSPRGTGSPDTQYFGPGTRLTVL.

CDR3 in amino acids: CASSPAGVGPQHF. The V gene is TRBV12-3 or TRBV12-4, the J gene TRBJ1-5; the D gene TCRdb calls, TRBD1, cannot be checked with no DNA. The CDR3 is 13 amino acids.

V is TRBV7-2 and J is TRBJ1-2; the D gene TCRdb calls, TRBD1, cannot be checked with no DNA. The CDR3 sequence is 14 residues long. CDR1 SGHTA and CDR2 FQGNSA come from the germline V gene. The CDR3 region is CASSQQGEVYGYTF. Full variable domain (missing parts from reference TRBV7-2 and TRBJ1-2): GAGVSQSPSNKVTEKGKDVELRCDPISGHTALYWYRQSLGQGLEFLIYFQGNSAPDKSGLPSDRFSAERTGGSVSTLTIQRTQQEDSAVYLCASSQQGEVYGYTFGSGTRLTVV.

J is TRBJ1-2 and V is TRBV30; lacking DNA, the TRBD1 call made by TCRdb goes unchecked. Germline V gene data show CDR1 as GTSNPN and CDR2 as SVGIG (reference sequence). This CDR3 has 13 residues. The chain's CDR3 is CAWSTGFSYGYTF. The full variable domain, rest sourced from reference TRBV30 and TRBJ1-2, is SQTIHQWPATLVQPVGSPLSLECTVEGTSNPNLYWYRQAAGRGLQLLFYSVGIGQISSEVPQNLSASRPQDRQFILSSKKLLLSDSGFYLCAWSTGFSYGYTFGSGTRLTVV.

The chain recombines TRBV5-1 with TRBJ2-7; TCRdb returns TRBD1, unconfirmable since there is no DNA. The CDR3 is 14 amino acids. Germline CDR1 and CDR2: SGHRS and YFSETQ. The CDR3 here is CASSSGTGVYEQYF.

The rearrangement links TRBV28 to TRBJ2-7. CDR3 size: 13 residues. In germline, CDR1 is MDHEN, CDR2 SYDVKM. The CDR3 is CASSLAETYEQYF.

CDR3 amino acids: CASTRVTGITYEQYF. The chain uses TRBV18 and TRBJ2-7; the TCRdb call, TRBD1, lacks DNA for checking. Germline V lookup: CDR1 KGHSH, CDR2 LQKENI. The CDR3 runs 15 residues.

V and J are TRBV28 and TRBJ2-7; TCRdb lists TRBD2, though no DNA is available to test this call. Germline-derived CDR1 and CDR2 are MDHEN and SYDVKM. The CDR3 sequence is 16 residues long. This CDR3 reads CASSPRMGARRNEQYF.